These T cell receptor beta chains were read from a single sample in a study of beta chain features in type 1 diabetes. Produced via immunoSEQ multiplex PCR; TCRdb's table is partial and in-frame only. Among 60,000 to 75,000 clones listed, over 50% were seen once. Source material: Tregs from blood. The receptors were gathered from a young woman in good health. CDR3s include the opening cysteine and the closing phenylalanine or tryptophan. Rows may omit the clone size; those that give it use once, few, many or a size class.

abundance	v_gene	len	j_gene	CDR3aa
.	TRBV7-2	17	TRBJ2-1	CASSLRETLADNNEQFF
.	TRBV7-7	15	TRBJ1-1	CASSQPGQGYTEAFF
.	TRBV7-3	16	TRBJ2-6	CASSLGQPPGANVLTF
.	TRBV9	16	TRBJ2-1	CASSVATTGSPVEQFF
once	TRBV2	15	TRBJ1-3	CASSDRGTTGNTIYF
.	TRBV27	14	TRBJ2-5	CASSYGYLSETQYF
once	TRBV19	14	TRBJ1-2	CASMGRTGNYGYTF
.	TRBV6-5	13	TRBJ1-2	CASSPTGLYGYTF
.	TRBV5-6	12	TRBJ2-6	CASSLDLGVLTF
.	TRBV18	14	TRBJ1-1	CASSSQGPNTEAFF
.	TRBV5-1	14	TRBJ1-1	CASSLDSVNTEAFF
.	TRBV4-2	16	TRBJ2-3	CASSQASGNRADTQYF
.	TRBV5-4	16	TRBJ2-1	CASSLGLAGGYNEQFF
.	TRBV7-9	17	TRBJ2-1	CASSFGLAGGVGNEQFF
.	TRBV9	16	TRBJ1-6	CASSLLADSRNSPLHF
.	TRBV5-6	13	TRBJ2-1	CASSLRGGDEQFF
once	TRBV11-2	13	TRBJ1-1	CASSPVGAGSAFF
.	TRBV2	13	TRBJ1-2	CASTLDTNYGYTF
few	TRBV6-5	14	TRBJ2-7	CASSYSGGTYEQYF
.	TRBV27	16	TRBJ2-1	CASSFSVKSSYNEQFF
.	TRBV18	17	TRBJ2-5	CASSPDRGSVYQETQYF
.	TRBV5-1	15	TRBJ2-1	CASSSGKPSYNEQFF
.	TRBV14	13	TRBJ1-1	CASNLLLDTEAFF
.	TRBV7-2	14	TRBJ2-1	CASSDGASYNEQFF
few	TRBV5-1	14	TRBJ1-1	CASSLGGGNTEAFF
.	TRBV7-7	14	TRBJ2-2	CASSLGQNTGELFF
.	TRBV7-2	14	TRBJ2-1	CASSLGRVGYEQFF
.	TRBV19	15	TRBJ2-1	CASRDRAGDYNEQFF
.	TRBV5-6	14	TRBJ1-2	CASSPVSGIYGYTF
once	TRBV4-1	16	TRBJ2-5	CASSPRLAGYQETQYF
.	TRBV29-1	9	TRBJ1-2	CSVEGCSGF
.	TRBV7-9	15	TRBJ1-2	CASSFQAGSGYGYTF
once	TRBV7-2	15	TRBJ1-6	CASSLDRGRNSPLHF
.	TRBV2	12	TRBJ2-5	CASLGGSETQYF
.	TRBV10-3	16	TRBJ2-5	CAISEGGRGGLETQYF
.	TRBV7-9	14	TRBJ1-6	CASSLKGSLEPLHF
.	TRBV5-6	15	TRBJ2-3	CAVTRTAKGEDTQYF
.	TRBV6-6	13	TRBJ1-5	CASRTGKIQPQHF
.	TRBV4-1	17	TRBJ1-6	CASSQRSPSAVDSPLHF
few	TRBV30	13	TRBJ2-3	CAWSVLSTDTQYF
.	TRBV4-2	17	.	CASSQGGGRGPPYEQYF
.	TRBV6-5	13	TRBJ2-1	CASRIRIGSEQFF
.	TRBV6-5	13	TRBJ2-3	CATRAGPTDTQYF
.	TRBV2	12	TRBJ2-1	CASRDPGTHQFF
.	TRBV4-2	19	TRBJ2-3	CASSLLPGTSGRLTDTQYF
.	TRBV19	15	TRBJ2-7	CASSSPTGGSYEQYF
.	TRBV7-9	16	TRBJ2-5	CASSLRGGGAQETQYF
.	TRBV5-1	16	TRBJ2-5	CASSLLLAGLQETQYF
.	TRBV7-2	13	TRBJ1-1	CASSPRMNTEAFF